The T cell receptor beta chain described here comes from a study of T-cell memory formation after mild COVID-19. CDR1 SGHKS and CDR2 YYEKEE come from the germline V gene (reference sequence). With 1 base removed from V and 4 bases from J, the gap between germline ends came to 11 bases. This CDR3 has 14 residues. On this clonotype: Its antigen remains unknown.

TCRdb reanalysed the 5' RACE reads using MiXCR and keeps one entry per CDR3 protein. In the table there are 260,000 or so distinct CDR3 sequences, roughly a sixth of which are singletons. General study findings and limits: Shrinking CD4+ clones were chiefly CM and EM; CD8+ ones were chiefly EMRA. Nothing showed for sure that second-wave clones peaking on day 37 were SARS-CoV-2 specific. Within pre-infection memory, some responding clones were found, suggesting cross-reactive memory joined. CD4/CD8 balance characterized clones contracting day 15 to 85, and CD4+ skew characterized later expanders.

J is TRBJ2-5 and V is TRBV5-5, with D hard to call. Source material: PBMCs or a T cell subset sorted from them (not recorded which). This clonotype originated in a man younger than 30 who had mild COVID-19 (a few samples of this study predate the infection). Cell type and time point are not known. The CDR3 spells CASSLLDDGETQYF. As DNA, the CDR3 is TGTGCCAGCAGCTTGCTGGACGACGGAGAGACCCAGTACTTC.